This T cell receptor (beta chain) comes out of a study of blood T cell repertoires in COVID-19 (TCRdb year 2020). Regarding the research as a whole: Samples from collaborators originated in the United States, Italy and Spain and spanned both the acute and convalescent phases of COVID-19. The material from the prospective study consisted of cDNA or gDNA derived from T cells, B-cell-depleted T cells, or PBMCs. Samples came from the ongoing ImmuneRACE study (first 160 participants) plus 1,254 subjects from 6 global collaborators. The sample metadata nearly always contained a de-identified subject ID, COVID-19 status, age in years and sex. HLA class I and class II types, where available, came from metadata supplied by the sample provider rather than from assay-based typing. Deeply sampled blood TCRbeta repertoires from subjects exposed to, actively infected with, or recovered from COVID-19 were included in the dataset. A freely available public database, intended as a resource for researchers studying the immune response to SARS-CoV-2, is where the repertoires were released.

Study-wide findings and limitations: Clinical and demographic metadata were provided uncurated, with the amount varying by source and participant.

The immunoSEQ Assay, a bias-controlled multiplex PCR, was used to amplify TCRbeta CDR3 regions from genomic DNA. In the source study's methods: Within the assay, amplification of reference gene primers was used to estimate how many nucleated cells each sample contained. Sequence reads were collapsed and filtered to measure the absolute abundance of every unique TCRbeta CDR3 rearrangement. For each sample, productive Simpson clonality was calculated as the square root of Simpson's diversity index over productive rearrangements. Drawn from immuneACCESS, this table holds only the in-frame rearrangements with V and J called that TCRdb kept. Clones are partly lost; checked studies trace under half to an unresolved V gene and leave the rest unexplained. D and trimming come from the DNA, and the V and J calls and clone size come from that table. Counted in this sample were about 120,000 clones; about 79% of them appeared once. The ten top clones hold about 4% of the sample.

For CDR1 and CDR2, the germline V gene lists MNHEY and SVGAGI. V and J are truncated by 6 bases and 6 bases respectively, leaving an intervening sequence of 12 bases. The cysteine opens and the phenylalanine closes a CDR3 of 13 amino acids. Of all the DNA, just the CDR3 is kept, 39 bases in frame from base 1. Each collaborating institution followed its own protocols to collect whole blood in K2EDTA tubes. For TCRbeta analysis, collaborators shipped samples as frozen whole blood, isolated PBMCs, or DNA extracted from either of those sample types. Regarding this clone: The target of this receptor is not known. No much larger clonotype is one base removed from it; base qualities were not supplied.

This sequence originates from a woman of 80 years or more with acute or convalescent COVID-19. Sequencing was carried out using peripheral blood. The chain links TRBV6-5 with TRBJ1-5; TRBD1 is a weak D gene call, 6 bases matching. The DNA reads TGTGCCAGCAGGACGGGAGGGGGTCAGCCCCAGCATTTT. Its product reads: CASRTGGGQPQHF.